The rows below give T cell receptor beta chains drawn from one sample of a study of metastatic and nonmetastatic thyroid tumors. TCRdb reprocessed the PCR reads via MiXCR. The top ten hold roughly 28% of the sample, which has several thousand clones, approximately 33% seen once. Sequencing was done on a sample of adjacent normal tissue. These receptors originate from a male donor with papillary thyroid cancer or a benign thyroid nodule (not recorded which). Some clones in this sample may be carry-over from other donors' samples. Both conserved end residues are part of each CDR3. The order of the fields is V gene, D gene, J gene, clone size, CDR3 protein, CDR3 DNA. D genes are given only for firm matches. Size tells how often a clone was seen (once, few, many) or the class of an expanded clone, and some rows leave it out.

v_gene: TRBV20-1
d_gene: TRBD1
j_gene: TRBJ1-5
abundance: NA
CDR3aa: CSATRGQGSNQPQHF
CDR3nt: TGCAGTGCTACCCGGGGACAGGGCAGCAATCAGCCCCAGCATTTT

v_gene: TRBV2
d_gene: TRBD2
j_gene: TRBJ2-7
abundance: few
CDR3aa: CASSELAGLYEQYF
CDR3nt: TGTGCCAGCAGTGAACTAGCGGGGCTTTACGAGCAGTACTTC

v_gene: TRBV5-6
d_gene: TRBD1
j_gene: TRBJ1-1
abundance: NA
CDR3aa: CASSFMGQRTKNTEAFF
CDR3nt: TGTGCCAGCAGCTTTATGGGACAGAGGACTAAAAACACTGAAGCTTTCTTT

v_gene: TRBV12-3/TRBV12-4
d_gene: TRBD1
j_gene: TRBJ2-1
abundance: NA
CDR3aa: CASIPGTGQNNEQFF
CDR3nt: TGTGCCAGCATTCCCGGGACAGGGCAAAACAATGAGCAGTTCTTC

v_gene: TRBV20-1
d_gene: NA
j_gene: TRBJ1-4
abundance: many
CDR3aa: CSARESQDIGEKLFF
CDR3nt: TGCAGTGCTAGAGAGTCCCAGGACATCGGCGAAAAACTGTTTTTT

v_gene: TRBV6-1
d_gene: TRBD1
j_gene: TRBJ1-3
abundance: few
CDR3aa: CASSPQPQGRPGNTIYF
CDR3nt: TGTGCCAGCAGCCCTCAACCACAGGGGAGGCCCGGAAACACCATATATTTT

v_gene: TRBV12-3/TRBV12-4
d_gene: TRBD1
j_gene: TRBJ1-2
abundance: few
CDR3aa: CASSDPGTGASYGYTF
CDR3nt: TGTGCCAGCAGTGACCCCGGGACAGGGGCCTCCTATGGCTACACCTTC

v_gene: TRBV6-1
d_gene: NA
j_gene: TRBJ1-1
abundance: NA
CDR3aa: CASNKGTSHFDAEAFF
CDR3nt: TGTGCCAGCAATAAAGGGACATCGCACTTTGACGCTGAAGCTTTCTTT

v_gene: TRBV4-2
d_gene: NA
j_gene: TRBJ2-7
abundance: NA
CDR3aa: CASSQDLGGYFYEQYF
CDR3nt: TGTGCCAGCAGCCAGGATTTGGGGGGATACTTCTACGAGCAGTACTTC

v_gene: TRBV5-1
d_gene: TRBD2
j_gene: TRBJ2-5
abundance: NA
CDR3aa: CASSAGGQETQYF
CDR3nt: TGCGCCAGCTCCGCCGGGGGGCAAGAGACCCAGTACTTC

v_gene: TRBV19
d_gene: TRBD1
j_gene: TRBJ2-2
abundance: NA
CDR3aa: CASSMFGQGLETGELFF
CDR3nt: TGTGCCAGTAGTATGTTTGGACAGGGGTTAGAAACCGGGGAGCTGTTTTTT

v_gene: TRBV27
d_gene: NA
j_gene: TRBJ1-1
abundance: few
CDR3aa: CASSPGGTGSYTEAFF
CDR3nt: TGTGCCAGCAGTCCCGGGGGGACGGGATCGTACACTGAAGCTTTCTTT

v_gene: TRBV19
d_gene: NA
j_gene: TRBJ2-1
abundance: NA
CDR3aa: CASSIRSSVLDNNEQFF
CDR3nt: TGTGCCAGTAGTATTCGCTCTAGCGTCCTCGATAACAATGAGCAGTTCTTC

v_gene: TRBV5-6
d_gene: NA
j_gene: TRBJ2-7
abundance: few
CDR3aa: CASSLAEREYEQYF
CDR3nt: TGTGCCAGCAGCTTGGCAGAAAGAGAATACGAGCAGTACTTC

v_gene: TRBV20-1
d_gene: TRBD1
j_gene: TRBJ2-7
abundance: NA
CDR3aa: CSARRDRGNLYEQYF
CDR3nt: TGCAGTGCTAGGAGGGACAGGGGGAATTTATACGAGCAGTACTTC

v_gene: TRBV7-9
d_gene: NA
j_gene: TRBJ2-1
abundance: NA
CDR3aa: CASIPISGNEQFF
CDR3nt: TGTGCCAGCATCCCGATCAGCGGCAATGAGCAGTTCTTC

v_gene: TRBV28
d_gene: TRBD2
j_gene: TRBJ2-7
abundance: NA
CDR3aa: CATTTSGNYEQYF
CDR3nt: TGTGCCACCACGACTAGCGGGAACTACGAGCAGTACTTC

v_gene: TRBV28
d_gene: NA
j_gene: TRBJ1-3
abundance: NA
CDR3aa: CASSFQGSGTIYF
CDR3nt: TGTGCCAGCAGTTTCCAGGGGTCTGGCACCATATATTTT

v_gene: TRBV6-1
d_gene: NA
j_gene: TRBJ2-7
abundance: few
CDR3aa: CASSIQADSYEQYF
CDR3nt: TGTGCCAGCAGCATCCAGGCCGACTCCTACGAGCAGTACTTC

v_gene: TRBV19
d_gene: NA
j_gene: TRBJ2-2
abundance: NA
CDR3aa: CASSITSGLSTGELFF
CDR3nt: TGTGCCAGTAGTATAACCTCGGGACTCAGCACCGGGGAGCTGTTTTTT

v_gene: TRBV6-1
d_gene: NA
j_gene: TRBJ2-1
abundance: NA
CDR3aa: CASSESTGGGQDEQFF
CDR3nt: TGTGCCAGCAGTGAAAGCACAGGCGGAGGGCAAGATGAGCAGTTCTTC

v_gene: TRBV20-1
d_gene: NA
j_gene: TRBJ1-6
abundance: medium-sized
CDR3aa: CSASGDLPNSPLHF
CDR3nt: TGCAGTGCTAGTGGGGATTTACCAAATTCACCCCTCCACTTT

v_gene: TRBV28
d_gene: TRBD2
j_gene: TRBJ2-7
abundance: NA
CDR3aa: CASSLFPSGSRNEQYF
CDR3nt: TGTGCCAGCAGTTTATTTCCTAGCGGGAGTCGGAACGAGCAGTACTTC

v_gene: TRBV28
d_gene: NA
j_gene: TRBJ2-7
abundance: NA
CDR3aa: CASSSSRYEQYF
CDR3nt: TGTGCCAGCAGTTCGAGCAGATACGAGCAGTACTTC

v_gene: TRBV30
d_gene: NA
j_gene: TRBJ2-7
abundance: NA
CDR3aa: CAWTAKYEQYF
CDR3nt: TGTGCCTGGACAGCTAAGTACGAGCAGTACTTC

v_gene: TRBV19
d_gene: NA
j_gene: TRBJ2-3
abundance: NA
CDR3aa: CASSIEHHPTDTQYF
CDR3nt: TGTGCCAGTAGTATAGAACACCACCCCACAGATACGCAGTATTTT

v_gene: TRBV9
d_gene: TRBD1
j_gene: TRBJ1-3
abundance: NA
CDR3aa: CASSAVPGQGNTIYF
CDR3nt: TGTGCCAGCAGCGCAGTTCCGGGACAGGGAAACACCATATATTTT

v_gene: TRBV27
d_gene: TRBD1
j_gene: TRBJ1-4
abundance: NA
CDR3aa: CASSLQRGGQGPEKLFF
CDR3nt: TGTGCCAGCAGTTTACAGCGTGGGGGACAGGGCCCCGAAAAACTGTTTTTT

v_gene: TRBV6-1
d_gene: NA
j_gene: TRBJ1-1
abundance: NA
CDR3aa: CASRMTGWDTEAFF
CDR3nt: TGTGCCAGCAGGATGACAGGTTGGGACACTGAAGCTTTCTTT

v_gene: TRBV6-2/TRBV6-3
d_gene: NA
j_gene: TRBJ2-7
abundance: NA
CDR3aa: CASSYSRSNHEQYF
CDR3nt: TGTGCCAGCAGTTACTCGAGGTCTAACCACGAGCAGTACTTC

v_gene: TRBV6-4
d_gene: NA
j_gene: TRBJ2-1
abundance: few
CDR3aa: CASSDSSGTYNEQFF
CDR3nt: TGTGCCAGCAGTGACTCTAGCGGCACTTACAATGAGCAGTTCTTC